These T cell receptor beta chains were read from a single sample in a study of T-cell memory formation after mild COVID-19. TCRdb re-derived calls from the 5' RACE reads in MiXCR, one entry per CDR3 protein. The data contain 580,000 or so distinct CDR3 sequences, around 15% of them seen just once; the ten biggest clones take up around 7.8%. The sequenced material came from PBMCs or a T cell subset sorted from them (not recorded which). The receptors come from an adult woman who had mild COVID-19 (a few samples of this study predate the infection). Cell type and time point are not known. Both conserved end residues are part of each CDR3. The order of the fields is D gene, V gene, J gene, CDR3 length, clone size, CDR3 DNA, CDR3 protein. D genes are given only for firm matches. Not all rows give a size; the values are once, few, many and, for expanded clones, a class.

TRBD2	TRBV3-1	TRBJ2-7	16	few	TGTGCCAGCAGCCCCCGAGGTAGCGGGGGGGCGTACGAGCAGTACTTC	CASSPRGSGGAYEQYF
-	TRBV6-2/TRBV6-3	TRBJ2-2	17	many	TGTGCCAGCAGTTCCGGCCGAGGAGCGGCGAACACCGGGGAGCTGTTTTTT	CASSSGRGAANTGELFF
-	TRBV7-2	TRBJ1-1	13	many	TGTGCCAGCAGCTTACTGGGACACACTGAAGCTTTCTTT	CASSLLGHTEAFF
-	TRBV20-1	TRBJ2-1	10	-	TGCAGTGTTGGACTCAATGAGCAGTTCTTC	CSVGLNEQFF
-	TRBV20-1	TRBJ2-3	16	few	TGCAGTTGTCGAGAAGACAGTGCCCGACCCACAGATACGCAGTATTTT	CSCREDSARPTDTQYF
-	TRBV19	TRBJ1-6	15	-	TGTGCCAGTAGTATGGGATCCGGGTTTGATTCACCCCTCCACTTT	CASSMGSGFDSPLHF
TRBD1	TRBV7-3	TRBJ2-7	13	-	TGTGCCAGCAGCGAGGGACAGGCCTACGAGCAGTACTTC	CASSEGQAYEQYF
-	TRBV10-3	TRBJ2-3	13	-	TGTGCCATCAGGCCGCAGGGCACAGATACGCAGTATTTT	CAIRPQGTDTQYF
-	TRBV29-1	TRBJ1-1	15	-	TGCAGCGTTGAAGTCTCCGGTAAAGGGTACACTGAAGCTTTCTTT	CSVEVSGKGYTEAFF
-	TRBV29-1	TRBJ2-1	12	few	TGCAGCGCGGCGAAGGCCTACAATGAGCAGTTCTTC	CSAAKAYNEQFF
TRBD2	TRBV4-2	TRBJ2-3	16	-	TGTGCCAGCAGCCAAGTAGCGGGAGATGGGACAGATACGCAGTATTTT	CASSQVAGDGTDTQYF
-	TRBV5-1	TRBJ2-2	16	few	TGCGCCAGCTCGCCCCCGTGGAGGACGAACACCGGGGAGCTGTTTTTT	CASSPPWRTNTGELFF
-	TRBV20-1	TRBJ2-1	15	-	TGCAGTGCTAGTATCTTAAGCGGGCCATACAATGAGCAGTTCTTC	CSASILSGPYNEQFF
-	TRBV6-6	TRBJ1-1	17	few	TGTGCCAGCAAGGGAGGGTGGGGGCTCAGCCTGAACACTGAAGCTTTCTTT	CASKGGWGLSLNTEAFF
-	TRBV24-1	TRBJ2-5	19	many	TGTGCCACCAGTGATTTTTATATTCGGGATTCTGGGTTACGGGAGACCCAGTACTTC	CATSDFYIRDSGLRETQYF
-	TRBV2	TRBJ2-7	13	few	TGTGCCAGCTCTTTCGCGGAGGCCTACGAGCAGTACTTC	CASSFAEAYEQYF
-	TRBV30	TRBJ2-7	14	-	TGTGCCTGTACTACGGGGCAGGGGTGGGCCGAGCAGTACTTC	CACTTGQGWAEQYF
-	TRBV7-9	TRBJ1-6	15	few	TGTGCCAGCAGCTTAGGAGACAGGATTAATTCACCCCTCCACTTT	CASSLGDRINSPLHF
-	TRBV12-3/TRBV12-4	TRBJ2-7	14	-	TGTGCCAGCGCCTTGGAACTTTTCAACTACGAGCAGTACTTC	CASALELFNYEQYF
TRBD1	TRBV4-1	TRBJ2-2	14	-	TGCGCCAGCAGCCAAAGGGGGCCCACCGGGGAGCTGTTTTTT	CASSQRGPTGELFF
TRBD1	TRBV2	TRBJ2-7	15	few	TGTGCCAGCAGTGCGGACAGGGTTTTCTCCTACGAGCAGTACTTC	CASSADRVFSYEQYF
-	TRBV7-2	TRBJ2-3	14	few	TGTGCCAGCAGCTTAGAACTAGTGGCAGATACGCAGTATTTT	CASSLELVADTQYF
-	TRBV14	TRBJ1-1	13	-	TGTGCCAGCAGCCAACAAAGGGGGATAGATGCTTTCTTT	CASSQQRGIDAFF
-	TRBV27	TRBJ2-1	15	-	TGTGCCAGCAGTTTATCCCCCATCTCCTACAATGAGCAGTTCTTC	CASSLSPISYNEQFF
TRBD1	TRBV12-3/TRBV12-4	TRBJ1-1	15	once	TGTGCCAGCCGGACAGGGGGATTAGCGTACACTGAAGCTTTCTTT	CASRTGGLAYTEAFF
-	TRBV12-3/TRBV12-4	TRBJ2-6	16	few	TGTGCCAGCAGTCCCCGGGACGGCGCTGGGGCCAACGTCCTGACTTTC	CASSPRDGAGANVLTF
TRBD2	TRBV29-1	TRBJ2-1	18	-	TGCAGCGTTGACTTGGGGACTAGCGGGGATTACTCCTACAATGAGCAGTTCTTC	CSVDLGTSGDYSYNEQFF
-	TRBV9	TRBJ2-2	15	few	TGTGCCAGCAGCGTCCTCCAGGGAGGTACCGGGGAGCTGTTTTTT	CASSVLQGGTGELFF